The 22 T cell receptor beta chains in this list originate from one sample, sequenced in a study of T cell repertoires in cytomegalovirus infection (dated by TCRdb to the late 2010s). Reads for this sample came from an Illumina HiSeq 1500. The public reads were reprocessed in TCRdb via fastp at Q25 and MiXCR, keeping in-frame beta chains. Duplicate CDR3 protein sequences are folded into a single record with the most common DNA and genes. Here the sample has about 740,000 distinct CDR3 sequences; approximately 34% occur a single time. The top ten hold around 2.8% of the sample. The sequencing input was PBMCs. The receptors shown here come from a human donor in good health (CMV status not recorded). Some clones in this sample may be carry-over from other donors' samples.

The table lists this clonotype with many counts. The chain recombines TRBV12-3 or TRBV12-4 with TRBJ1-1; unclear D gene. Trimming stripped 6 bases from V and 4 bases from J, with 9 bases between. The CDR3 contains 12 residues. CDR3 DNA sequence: TGTGCCAGCAGGGGTGGCGGCACTGAAGCTTTCTTT. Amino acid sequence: CASRGGGTEAFF.

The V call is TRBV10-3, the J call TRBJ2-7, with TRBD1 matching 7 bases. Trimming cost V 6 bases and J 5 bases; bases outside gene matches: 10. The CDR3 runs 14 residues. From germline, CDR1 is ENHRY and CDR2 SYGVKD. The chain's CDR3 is CAIRPGTDLHEQYF. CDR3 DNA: TGTGCCATCAGACCCGGGACAGATCTCCACGAGCAGTACTTC.

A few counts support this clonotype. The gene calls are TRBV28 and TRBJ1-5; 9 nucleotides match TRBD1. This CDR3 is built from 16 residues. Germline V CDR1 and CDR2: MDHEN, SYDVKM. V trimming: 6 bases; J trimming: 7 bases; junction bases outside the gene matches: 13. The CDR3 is CASSPRAGTGLQPQHF. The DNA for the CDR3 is TGTGCCAGCAGCCCTAGGGCCGGGACAGGGTTACAGCCCCAGCATTTT.

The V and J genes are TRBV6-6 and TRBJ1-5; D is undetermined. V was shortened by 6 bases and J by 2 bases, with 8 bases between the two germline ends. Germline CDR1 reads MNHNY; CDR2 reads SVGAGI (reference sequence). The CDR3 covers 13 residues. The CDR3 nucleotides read TGTGCCAGCAGGTTGTGCGGCAATCAGCCCCAGCATTTT. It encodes CASRLCGNQPQHF.

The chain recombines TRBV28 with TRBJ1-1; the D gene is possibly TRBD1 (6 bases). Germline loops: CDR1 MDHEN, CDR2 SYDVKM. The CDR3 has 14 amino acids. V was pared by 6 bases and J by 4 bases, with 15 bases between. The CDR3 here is CASSYTRGGTEAFF. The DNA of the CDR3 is TGTGCCAGCAGCTACACAAGGGGGGGCACTGAAGCTTTCTTT.

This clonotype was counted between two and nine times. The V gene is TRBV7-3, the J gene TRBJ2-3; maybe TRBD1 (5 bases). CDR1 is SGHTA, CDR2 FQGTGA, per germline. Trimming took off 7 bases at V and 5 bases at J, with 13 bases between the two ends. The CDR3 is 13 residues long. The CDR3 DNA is TGTGCCAGCACCCTGGGGCTGGGAGATACGCAGTATTTT. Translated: CASTLGLGDTQYF.

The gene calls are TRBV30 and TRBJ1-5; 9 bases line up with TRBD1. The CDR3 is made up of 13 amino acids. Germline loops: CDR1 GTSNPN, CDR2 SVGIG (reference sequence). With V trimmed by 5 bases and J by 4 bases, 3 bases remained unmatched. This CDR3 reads CAWRGQGNQPQHF. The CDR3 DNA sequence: TGTGCCTGGCGCGGACAGGGGAATCAGCCCCAGCATTTT.

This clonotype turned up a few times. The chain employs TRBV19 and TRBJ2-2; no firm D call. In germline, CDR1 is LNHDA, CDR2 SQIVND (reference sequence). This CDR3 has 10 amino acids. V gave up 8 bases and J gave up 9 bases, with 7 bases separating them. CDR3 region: CASGPRELFF. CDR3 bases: TGTGCCAGTGGTCCCCGGGAGCTGTTTTTT.

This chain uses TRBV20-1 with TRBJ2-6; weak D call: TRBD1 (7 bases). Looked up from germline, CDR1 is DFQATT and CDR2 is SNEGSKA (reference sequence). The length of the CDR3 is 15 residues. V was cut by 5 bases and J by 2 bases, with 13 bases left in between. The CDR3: CSADDREAGANVLTF. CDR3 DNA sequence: TGCAGTGCTGACGACAGGGAGGCTGGGGCCAACGTCCTGACTTTC.

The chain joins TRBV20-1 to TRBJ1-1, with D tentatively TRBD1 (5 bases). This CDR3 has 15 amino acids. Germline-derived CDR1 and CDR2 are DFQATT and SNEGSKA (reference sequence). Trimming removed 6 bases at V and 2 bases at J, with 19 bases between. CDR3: CSAPNPTVINTEAFF. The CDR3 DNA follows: TGCAGTGCCCCGAATCCGACAGTTATTAACACTGAAGCTTTCTTT.

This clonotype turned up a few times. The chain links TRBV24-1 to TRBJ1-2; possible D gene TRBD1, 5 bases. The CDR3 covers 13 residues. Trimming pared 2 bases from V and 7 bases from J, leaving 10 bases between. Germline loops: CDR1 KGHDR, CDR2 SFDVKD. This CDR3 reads CATSDYGDGGYTF. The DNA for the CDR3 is TGTGCCACCAGTGATTACGGGGACGGTGGCTACACCTTC.

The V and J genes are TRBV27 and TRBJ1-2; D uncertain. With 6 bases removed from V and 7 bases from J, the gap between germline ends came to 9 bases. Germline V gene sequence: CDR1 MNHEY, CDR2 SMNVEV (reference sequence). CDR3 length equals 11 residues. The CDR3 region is CASSSSGGYTF. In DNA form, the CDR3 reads TGTGCCAGCAGCTCTAGCGGTGGCTACACCTTC.

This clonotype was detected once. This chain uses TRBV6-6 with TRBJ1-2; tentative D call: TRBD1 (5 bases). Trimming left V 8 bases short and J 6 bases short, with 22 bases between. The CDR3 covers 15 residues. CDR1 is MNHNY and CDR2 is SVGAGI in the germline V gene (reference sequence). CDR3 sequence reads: CASGTPAGGTHGYTF. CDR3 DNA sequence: TGTGCCAGCGGAACCCCGGCAGGAGGGACGCATGGCTACACCTTC.

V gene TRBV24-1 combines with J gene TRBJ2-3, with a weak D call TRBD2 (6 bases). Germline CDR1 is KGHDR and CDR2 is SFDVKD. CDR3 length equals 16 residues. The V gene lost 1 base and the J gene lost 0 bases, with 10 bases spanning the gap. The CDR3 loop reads CATSDLGRSSTDTQYF. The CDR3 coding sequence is TGTGCCACCAGTGATTTAGGGAGGTCCAGCACAGATACGCAGTATTTT.

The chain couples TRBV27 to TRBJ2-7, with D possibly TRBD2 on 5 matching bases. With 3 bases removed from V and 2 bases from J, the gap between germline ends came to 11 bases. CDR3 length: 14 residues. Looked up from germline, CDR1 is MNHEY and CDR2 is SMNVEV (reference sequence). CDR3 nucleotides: TGTGCCAGCAGTTTGTATGGGAGTGCCTACGAGCAGTACTTC. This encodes CASSLYGSAYEQYF.

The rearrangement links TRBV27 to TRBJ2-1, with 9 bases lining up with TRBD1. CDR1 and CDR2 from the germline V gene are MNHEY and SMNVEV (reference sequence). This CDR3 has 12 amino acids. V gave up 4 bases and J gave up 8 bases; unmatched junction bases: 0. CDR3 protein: CASSWTGDEQFF. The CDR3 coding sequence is TGTGCCAGCAGTTGGACAGGGGATGAGCAGTTCTTC.

CDR3 sequence: CASSLAEGLPQHF. CDR3 nucleotide sequence: TGTGCCAGCAGCTTAGCGGAGGGGTTGCCCCAGCATTTT. V and J are TRBV7-4 and TRBJ1-5; D is possibly TRBD1 (5 bases). There are 13 residues in the CDR3. Looked up from germline, CDR1 is SGHVT and CDR2 is SQSDAQ. The V and J ends lost 0 bases and 9 bases respectively, with 9 bases between them.

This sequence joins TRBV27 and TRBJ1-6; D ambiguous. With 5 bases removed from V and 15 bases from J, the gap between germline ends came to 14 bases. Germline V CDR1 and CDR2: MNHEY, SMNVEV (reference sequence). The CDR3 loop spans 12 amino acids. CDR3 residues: CASSGVPRLLHF. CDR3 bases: TGTGCCAGCAGTGGAGTTCCTCGACTCCTCCACTTT.

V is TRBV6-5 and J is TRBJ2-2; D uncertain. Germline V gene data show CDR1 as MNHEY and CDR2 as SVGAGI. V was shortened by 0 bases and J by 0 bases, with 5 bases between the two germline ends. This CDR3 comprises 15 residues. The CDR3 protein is CASSYSTANTGELFF. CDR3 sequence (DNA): TGTGCCAGCAGTTACTCGACGGCGAACACCGGGGAGCTGTTTTTT.

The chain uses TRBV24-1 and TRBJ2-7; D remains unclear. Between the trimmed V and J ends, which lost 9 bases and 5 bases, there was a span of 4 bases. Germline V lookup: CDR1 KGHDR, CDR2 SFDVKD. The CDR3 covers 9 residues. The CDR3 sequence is CATPDEQYF. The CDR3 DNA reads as TGTGCCACCCCGGACGAGCAGTACTTC.

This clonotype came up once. The CDR3 nucleotides are TGCGCCAGCAGCCCAAGGACCCTCCATGAGCAGTTCTTC. It translates to CASSPRTLHEQFF. The gene calls are TRBV5-1 and TRBJ2-1; D gene ambiguous. Per germline, CDR1 SGHRS and CDR2 YFSETQ. The germline V and J ends were trimmed by 4 bases and 8 bases, with 13 bases remaining between them. This CDR3 contains 13 residues.

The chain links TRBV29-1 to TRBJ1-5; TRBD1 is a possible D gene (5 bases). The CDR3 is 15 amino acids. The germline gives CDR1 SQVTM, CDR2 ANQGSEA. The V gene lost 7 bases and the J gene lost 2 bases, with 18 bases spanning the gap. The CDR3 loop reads CSARDGVSGNQPQHF. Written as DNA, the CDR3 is TGCAGCGCGCGGGACGGAGTTTCTGGCAATCAGCCCCAGCATTTT.